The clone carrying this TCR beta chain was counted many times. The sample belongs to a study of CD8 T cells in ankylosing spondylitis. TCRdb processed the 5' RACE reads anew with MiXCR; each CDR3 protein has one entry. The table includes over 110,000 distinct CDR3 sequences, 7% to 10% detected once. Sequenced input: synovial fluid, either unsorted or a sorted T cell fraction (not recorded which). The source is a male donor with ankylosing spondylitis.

This CDR3 is CASSKGGGYEQYF. CDR3 DNA: TGTGCCAGCAGCAAAGGAGGGGGGTACGAGCAGTACTTC. The chain links TRBV7-2 to TRBJ2-7; D is perhaps TRBD1 or TRBD2 (6 bases each). The V gene lost 5 bases and the J gene lost 4 bases, with 12 bases spanning the gap. Germline V gives CDR1 SGHTA, CDR2 FQGNSA. The CDR3 loop spans 13 amino acids.